This T cell receptor (beta chain) emerged from a study of high-grade serous ovarian cancer treatment subgroups. Per the germline V gene, CDR1 is WNHNN and CDR2 is SYGVQD (reference sequence). CDR3 length: 13 amino acids. The trim removed 5 bases at V and 4 bases at J, leaving 2 bases unmatched. Tumor tissue was taken before any definitive surgery or chemotherapy was given. This clone was seen a single time. Using immunoSEQ multiplex PCR, the repertoire was profiled, and TCRdb retains in-frame clones only, with some absent. The profile shows 6,500 to 8,000 clones, approximately 79% of them singletons. Sequences were obtained from tumor tissue. The source is a human donor with high-grade serous ovarian cancer. The genes are TRBV10-1 and TRBJ1-2; 9 bases are shared with TRBD1. CDR3 nucleotide sequence: TGCGCCAGCAGTCAGGGACAGGGCTATGGCTACACCTTC. Translation: CASSQGQGYGYTF.